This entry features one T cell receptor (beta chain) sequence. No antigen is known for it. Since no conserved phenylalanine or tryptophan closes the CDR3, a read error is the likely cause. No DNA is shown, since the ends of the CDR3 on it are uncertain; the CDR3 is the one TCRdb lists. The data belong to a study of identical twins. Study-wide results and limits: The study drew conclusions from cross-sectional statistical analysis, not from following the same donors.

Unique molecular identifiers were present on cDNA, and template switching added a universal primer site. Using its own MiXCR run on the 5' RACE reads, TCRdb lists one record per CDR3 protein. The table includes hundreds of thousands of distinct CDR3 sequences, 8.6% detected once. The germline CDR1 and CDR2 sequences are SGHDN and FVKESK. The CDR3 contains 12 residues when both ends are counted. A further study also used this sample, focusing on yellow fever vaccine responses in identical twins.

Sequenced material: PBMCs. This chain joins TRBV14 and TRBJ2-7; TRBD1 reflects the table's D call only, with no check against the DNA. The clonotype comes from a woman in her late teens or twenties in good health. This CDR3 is CASSLGRERFFL.